The entry that follows covers one TCR beta chain sequence. Its specificity is unknown. These data come from a study of T cell responses to AZD1222 COVID-19 vaccine. Produced via immunoSEQ multiplex PCR; TCRdb's table is partial and in-frame only. The sample consists of around 120,000 clones, around 88% of them appearing once. Study findings and constraints: At study baseline, merely six AZD1222 recipients were seropositive. Dominant CD4 TCR responses targeted spike regions 160-218 and 743-854.

The CDR3 is 16 amino acids. Germline trimming cut 4 bases from V and 4 bases from J; bases unmatched to any gene: 13. Germline lookup yields CDR1 SGHRS and CDR2 YFSETQ. The sequencing used peripheral blood, collected on day 0 of AZD1222 vaccination. The sequence was collected from an adult in good health. This rearrangement joins TRBV5-1 to TRBJ2-5; 7 bases map to TRBD1. The CDR3 nucleotides are TGCGCCAGCAGCCCAACTACGACAGGGATAGGAGAGACCCAGTACTTC. Its translation: CASSPTTTGIGETQYF.